The T cell receptor beta chain described here comes from a study of control samples from healthy donors and cancer patients (dated by TCRdb to about 2020). The library was made by the immunoSEQ multiplex PCR assay. TCRdb obtained this table from immuneACCESS and retained in-frame rearrangements with V and J assigned. These tables miss some clones; where compared with another copy, unresolved V genes account for less than half of the shortfall, and the remainder is unexplained. The sample table shows about 140,000 clones, and approximately 94% are seen once. The ten largest account for under 15% of the sample. With regard to this clone: What this receptor recognizes is not known. Base qualities are not recorded, but no much larger clone differs from it by a single base.

The cysteine opens and the phenylalanine closes a CDR3 of 15 amino acids. Only CDR3 DNA is held: 45 bases, read in frame from base 1. The V and J ends are trimmed by 5 bases and 3 bases, leaving 17 bases between them. CDR1 and CDR2, looked up from the germline V gene (reference sequence), are MNHEY and SMNVEV. This receptor chain uses TRBV27 and TRBJ2-7, and the D gene may be TRBD1, 5 bases matching. Material for sequencing was blood. The sequence was collected from a middle-aged man in good health. In nucleotide form, the sequence is TGTGCCAGCAGTGCCCTCAGGGTGAGGCACTACGAGCAGTACTTC. Its amino acids are CASSALRVRHYEQYF.